Listed below are T cell receptor beta chains from one sample, sequenced in a study of T-cell memory formation after mild COVID-19. TCRdb passed the 5' RACE reads through MiXCR, listing each CDR3 protein once. The sample records some 300,000 distinct CDR3 sequences, 20% to 25% being singletons. The sample comprised PBMCs or a T cell subset sorted from them (not recorded which). The receptors were sampled from a man between 18 and 35 years old who had mild COVID-19 (a few samples of this study predate the infection). Cell type and time point are not known. The CDR3 runs from the conserved cysteine through the conserved F or W. D genes are given only for firm matches. Part of the rows lack a size; the others show once, few, many or a class for expanded clones.

clone size: few
D gene: TRBD1
J gene: TRBJ2-2
V gene: TRBV28
CDR3 protein: CASSSSDRKGGELFF
CDR3 DNA: TGTGCCAGCAGTTCATCGGACAGGAAGGGCGGGGAGCTGTTTTTT

clone size: few
D gene: NA
J gene: TRBJ2-5
V gene: TRBV6-5
CDR3 protein: CASSRTQRIGETQYF
CDR3 DNA: TGTGCCAGCTCGCGGACACAAAGAATTGGGGAGACCCAGTACTTC

clone size: NA
D gene: TRBD1
J gene: TRBJ1-2
V gene: TRBV6-5
CDR3 protein: CASSTGTGSGYTF
CDR3 DNA: TGTGCCAGCAGTACGGGGACAGGGAGTGGCTACACCTTC

clone size: once
D gene: TRBD1
J gene: TRBJ2-7
V gene: TRBV11-2
CDR3 protein: CASSLVPKTGEDEQYF
CDR3 DNA: TGTGCCAGCAGCTTAGTACCGAAGACAGGGGAGGACGAGCAGTACTTC

clone size: NA
D gene: NA
J gene: TRBJ2-3
V gene: TRBV15
CDR3 protein: CATSIRQASTDTQYF
CDR3 DNA: TGTGCCACCAGCATCCGACAGGCTAGCACAGATACGCAGTATTTT

clone size: NA
D gene: NA
J gene: TRBJ2-3
V gene: TRBV4-3
CDR3 protein: CASSQDSGGHTDTQYF
CDR3 DNA: TGCGCCAGCAGCCAAGATTCGGGGGGACACACAGATACGCAGTATTTT

clone size: NA
D gene: TRBD2
J gene: TRBJ2-2
V gene: TRBV2
CDR3 protein: CASRLAGGSNTGELFF
CDR3 DNA: TGTGCCAGCAGACTAGCGGGGGGATCGAACACCGGGGAGCTGTTTTTT

clone size: NA
D gene: TRBD1
J gene: TRBJ1-1
V gene: TRBV4-1
CDR3 protein: CASSQGQAVAVEAFF
CDR3 DNA: TGCGCCAGCAGCCAGGGACAGGCTGTGGCCGTGGAAGCTTTCTTT

clone size: few
D gene: NA
J gene: TRBJ2-5
V gene: TRBV6-2/TRBV6-3
CDR3 protein: CASGLSETQYF
CDR3 DNA: TGTGCCAGCGGTCTCTCGGAGACCCAGTACTTC

clone size: NA
D gene: NA
J gene: TRBJ1-5
V gene: TRBV7-2
CDR3 protein: CASSLGGWGQPQHF
CDR3 DNA: TGTGCCAGCAGCTTAGGGGGTTGGGGGCAGCCCCAGCATTTT

clone size: few
D gene: TRBD1
J gene: TRBJ1-4
V gene: TRBV7-8
CDR3 protein: CASSLYQGGKLFF
CDR3 DNA: TGTGCCAGCAGCTTATACCAGGGGGGAAAACTGTTTTTT

clone size: many
D gene: NA
J gene: TRBJ2-1
V gene: TRBV5-1
CDR3 protein: CASSLWSNNEQFF
CDR3 DNA: TGCGCCAGCAGCTTGTGGTCCAATAATGAGCAGTTCTTC

clone size: few
D gene: NA
J gene: TRBJ2-1
V gene: TRBV7-9
CDR3 protein: CASSPDSSSYNEQFF
CDR3 DNA: TGTGCCAGCAGCCCGGACTCTTCCTCCTACAATGAGCAGTTCTTC

clone size: NA
D gene: NA
J gene: TRBJ1-1
V gene: TRBV6-2/TRBV6-3
CDR3 protein: CASTPTMNTEAFF
CDR3 DNA: TGTGCCAGCACTCCCACCATGAACACTGAAGCTTTCTTT

clone size: few
D gene: NA
J gene: TRBJ2-7
V gene: TRBV12-3/TRBV12-4
CDR3 protein: CASSSDSTYEQYF
CDR3 DNA: TGTGCCAGCAGCTCGGACAGTACCTACGAGCAGTACTTC

clone size: few
D gene: TRBD2
J gene: TRBJ2-3
V gene: TRBV7-3
CDR3 protein: CASSRIGSGGSGTDTQYF
CDR3 DNA: TGTGCCAGCAGCCGAATAGGGAGCGGGGGATCGGGCACAGATACGCAGTATTTT

clone size: NA
D gene: TRBD1
J gene: TRBJ1-1
V gene: TRBV11-3
CDR3 protein: CASSPTGRDTEAFF
CDR3 DNA: TGTGCCAGCAGCCCGACAGGGCGAGATACTGAAGCTTTCTTT

clone size: NA
D gene: TRBD2
J gene: TRBJ2-1
V gene: TRBV5-1
CDR3 protein: CASSLSGAGGQDEQFF
CDR3 DNA: TGCGCCAGCAGCCTGTCGGGGGCGGGGGGGCAGGATGAGCAGTTCTTC

clone size: few
D gene: TRBD2
J gene: TRBJ2-1
V gene: TRBV29-1
CDR3 protein: CSVGSGGDEQFF
CDR3 DNA: TGCAGCGTAGGATCGGGGGGGGATGAGCAGTTCTTC

clone size: NA
D gene: NA
J gene: TRBJ1-5
V gene: TRBV20-1
CDR3 protein: CSAVPPLRLAQHF
CDR3 DNA: TGCAGTGCTGTCCCCCCATTACGTTTGGCCCAGCATTTT

clone size: NA
D gene: NA
J gene: TRBJ2-7
V gene: TRBV30
CDR3 protein: CAWSQGYSYEQYF
CDR3 DNA: TGTGCCTGGAGCCAGGGATACTCCTACGAGCAGTACTTC

clone size: NA
D gene: NA
J gene: TRBJ2-5
V gene: TRBV9
CDR3 protein: CASSVVQVGETQYF
CDR3 DNA: TGTGCCAGCAGCGTAGTTCAGGTCGGGGAGACCCAGTACTTC

clone size: few
D gene: NA
J gene: TRBJ2-1
V gene: TRBV7-2
CDR3 protein: CASSYQLGNEQFF
CDR3 DNA: TGTGCCAGCAGCTACCAACTCGGAAATGAGCAGTTCTTC

clone size: once
D gene: NA
J gene: TRBJ1-1
V gene: TRBV30
CDR3 protein: CAWNRGNTEAFF
CDR3 DNA: TGTGCCTGGAACCGGGGGAACACTGAAGCTTTCTTT

clone size: NA
D gene: TRBD1
J gene: TRBJ2-1
V gene: TRBV7-3
CDR3 protein: CASSFKPGTGRYNEQFF
CDR3 DNA: TGTGCCAGCAGCTTCAAGCCCGGGACAGGTCGTTACAATGAGCAGTTCTTC

clone size: NA
D gene: NA
J gene: TRBJ2-7
V gene: TRBV7-2
CDR3 protein: CASSSTSEQYF
CDR3 DNA: TGTGCCAGCAGCTCGACCTCCGAGCAGTACTTC

clone size: few
D gene: NA
J gene: TRBJ1-2
V gene: TRBV7-9
CDR3 protein: CASSGEGLYGYTF
CDR3 DNA: TGTGCCAGCAGCGGAGAAGGGCTCTATGGCTACACCTTC

clone size: few
D gene: TRBD1
J gene: TRBJ1-4
V gene: TRBV18
CDR3 protein: CATSTGANEKLFF
CDR3 DNA: TGTGCCACCTCAACAGGGGCGAATGAAAAACTGTTTTTT

clone size: NA
D gene: NA
J gene: TRBJ2-5
V gene: TRBV24-1
CDR3 protein: CATSDPTRDQGTQYF
CDR3 DNA: TGTGCCACCAGTGACCCAACCCGGGACCAGGGGACCCAGTACTTC

clone size: NA
D gene: NA
J gene: TRBJ1-2
V gene: TRBV7-9
CDR3 protein: CASRSRGLRRNGYTF
CDR3 DNA: TGTGCCAGCAGGTCCCGCGGACTAAGACGGAATGGCTACACCTTC

clone size: NA
D gene: NA
J gene: TRBJ1-1
V gene: TRBV18
CDR3 protein: CASSGEMNTEAFF
CDR3 DNA: TGTGCCAGCTCCGGGGAAATGAACACTGAAGCTTTCTTT